This TCR beta chain comes out of a study of T cell responses to AZD1222 COVID-19 vaccine. On this clone: As yet, its antigen is unknown.

TCRdb's table, derived via immunoSEQ multiplex PCR, lists solely in-frame clones and lacks some. The sample includes 150,000 to 180,000 clones, over 85% seen only once; the top ten take approximately 17%. Study results and caveats: Baseline serology detected seropositivity in only a handful of AZD1222 recipients. In a largely white British group with more females than males, clonal diversity was possibly underestimated.

Germline V CDR1 and CDR2: MDHEN, SYDVKM. The CDR3 extends over 12 amino acids. Trimming shortened V by 8 bases and J by 1 base, and 8 bases separated the two germline ends. The specimen comprised peripheral blood, sampled on day 0 of AZD1222 vaccination. This clonotype was obtained from an adult in good health. This chain links TRBV28 with TRBJ1-1; D unresolved. CDR3 sequence reads: CASQQRNTEAFF. CDR3 coding DNA: TGTGCCAGCCAACAGAGGAACACTGAAGCTTTCTTT.